This T cell receptor beta chain appears in the sequencing data of a study of vaccination effects on CD4 cells after COVID-19. Study in general: Samples that were drawn after vaccination came a median of 72 days after the second dose.

Clones were sequenced by immunoSEQ multiplex PCR, and TCRdb holds only the in-frame ones, with some missing. The data show 35,000 to 55,000 clones, 60% to 75% seen once. Following 10 days of culture, CD4+ T cells were isolated. Each participant was given two doses of one vaccine (BNT162b2 or mRNA-1273). Nobody among the vaccine recipients had prior SARS-CoV-2 infection (nucleocapsid antibodies were negative). Half of the medium was exchanged for IL-2 medium on both days 3 and 7. Study-wide results and caveats: Clonal contraction was marked in infection- and vaccine-induced clones late after vaccination.

About this clone itself: Its antigen is unidentified.

The CDR3 is made up of 17 amino acids. Germline loops: CDR1 LNHDA, CDR2 SQIVND (reference sequence). With 4 bases clipped from V and 1 base from J, the junction kept 8 bases outside the gene matches. The chain uses TRBV19 and TRBJ1-3, with 9 bases fitting TRBD1. The receptor was derived from a human donor who received a COVID-19 vaccine. Here the sequenced sample was CD4+ T cells from PBMCs cultured without peptide, taken after COVID-19 vaccination. This CDR3 is CASSTLDRGLSGNTIYF. CDR3 in DNA: TGTGCCAGTAGTACCCTCGACAGGGGGTTATCTGGAAACACCATATATTTT.